Listed here are 27 T cell receptor beta chains from one sample, sequenced in a study of stem cell transplantation in POMP-related autoinflammatory disease. Clones were read by immunoSEQ multiplex PCR, and TCRdb kept only the in-frame ones, dropping some. Found here are some 65,000 clones, roughly 91% of them singletons; the top ten hold roughly 0.7%. The sample here was CD4+ T cells from PBMCs, taken after stem cell transplantation. Receptors originate from a human patient with POMP-related autoinflammation and immune dysregulation (PRAID). Some of these T cells may belong to the graft donor.

The chain is built from TRBV5-1 and TRBJ2-2; either TRBD1 or TRBD2 may fit D (5 bases each). The germline V gene has CDR1 SGHRS and CDR2 YFSETQ. CDR3 length: 17 residues. The V end lost 4 bases, the J end lost 0 bases, and 16 bases lay between the germline ends. The CDR3 loop is CASSPIGGGTNTGELFF. The DNA of the CDR3 is TGCGCCAGCAGCCCCATTGGGGGTGGTACGAACACCGGGGAGCTGTTTTTT.

The chain is built from TRBV6-1 and TRBJ1-6; D unresolved. Germline lookup yields CDR1 MNHNS and CDR2 SASEGT. The V gene lost 1 base and the J gene lost 10 bases, with 11 bases spanning the gap. The CDR3 sequence is 14 residues long. The CDR3 nucleotides are TGTGCCAGCAGTGAAGTTGGGGTGGGGTCACCCCTCCACTTT. This gives the protein CASSEVGVGSPLHF.

The V gene is TRBV9, the J gene TRBJ2-1, with TRBD2 identical over 7 bases. Germline-derived CDR1 and CDR2 are SGDLS and YYNGEE. V lost 2 bases to trimming and J lost 5 bases; unmatched junction nucleotides: 7. The CDR3 consists of 15 residues. CDR3 protein: CASSVQSGNHNEQFF. The CDR3 DNA sequence: TGTGCCAGCAGCGTCCAAAGCGGGAACCACAATGAGCAGTTCTTC. The full variable domain, with the rest looked up from reference TRBV9 and TRBJ2-1, is DSGVTQTPKHLITATGQRVTLRCSPRSGDLSVYWYQQSLDQGLQFLIQYYNGEERAKGNILERFSAQQFPDLHSELNLSSLELGDSALYFCASSVQSGNHNEQFFGPGTRLTVL.

The chain recombines TRBV28 with TRBJ1-3; no clear D. The CDR3 runs to 15 residues. Between the trimmed V and J ends, which lost 6 bases and 0 bases, there was a span of 12 bases. CDR1 is MDHEN, CDR2 SYDVKM, per germline. The CDR3 here is CASSLGSSSGNTIYF. CDR3 coding DNA: TGTGCCAGCAGCTTAGGGTCGAGCTCTGGAAACACCATATATTTT.

As DNA, the CDR3 is TGTGCCAGCAGCTTTGCCACGACAGGGTTAGGCAAAAACATTCAGTACTTC. This sequence encodes CASSFATTGLGKNIQYF. V gene TRBV7-9 combines with J gene TRBJ2-4, with 7 bases fitting TRBD1. The trim removed 3 bases at V and 3 bases at J, leaving 11 bases unmatched. The CDR3 length is 17 residues. Germline V lookup: CDR1 SEHNR, CDR2 FQNEAQ (reference sequence).

V gene TRBV4-1 combines with J gene TRBJ1-1; the D is unclear. V lost 4 bases and J 5 bases, leaving 14 bases between the germline ends. The germline V gene has CDR1 MGHRA and CDR2 YSYEKL. The CDR3 covers 14 residues. CDR3 coding DNA: TGCGCCAGCAGCCTAGAGGGAGGGCGGACTGAAGCTTTCTTT. Residues: CASSLEGGRTEAFF.

The V gene is TRBV12-3 or TRBV12-4, the J gene TRBJ2-2, with D hard to call. This CDR3 is built from 12 residues. Trimming took 3 bases from V and 6 from J, leaving 5 bases between them. The CDR3 DNA follows: TGTGCCAGCAGTTTTTTGGCCGGGGAGCTGTTTTTT. It specifies CASSFLAGELFF.

Of note for this clone: At one end the junction does not follow the germline gene, possibly because of a read error. This rearrangement joins TRBV2 to TRBJ2-1, with 9 bases matching TRBD2. CDR1 SNHLY and CDR2 FYNNEI come from the germline V gene. The CDR3 runs 14 residues. This CDR3 reads CASSDRSSAGGYLF. The CDR3, as DNA: TGTGCCAGCAGTGACCGGTCCTCGGCGGGGGGGTATCTCTTC.

The chain carries TRBV28 and TRBJ1-2; no clear D gene. The V and J ends lost 2 bases and 7 bases respectively, with 17 bases between them. The CDR3 has 15 amino acids. CDR1 is MDHEN and CDR2 is SYDVKM in the germline V gene. CDR3 amino acids: CASSLPSGDLFGYTF. CDR3 in DNA: TGTGCCAGCAGTTTACCGTCTGGGGATCTTTTTGGCTACACCTTC.

This chain uses TRBV25-1 with TRBJ1-4; D not resolved. The CDR3 covers 13 residues. Per the germline V gene, CDR1 is MGHDK and CDR2 is SYGVNS. The V end lost 4 bases, the J end lost 4 bases, and 7 bases lay between the germline ends. The CDR3 nucleotides are TGTGCCAGCAGTGGCGGGCATAATGAAAAACTGTTTTTT. It encodes CASSGGHNEKLFF. The whole variable domain, filled in from reference TRBV25-1 and TRBJ1-4, reads EADIYQTPRYLVIGTGKKITLECSQTMGHDKMYWYQQDPGMELHLIHYSYGVNSTEKGDLSSESTVSRIRTEHFPLTLESARPSHTSQYLCASSGGHNEKLFFGSGTQLSVL.

The chain employs TRBV5-6 and TRBJ2-5, with 9 bases that match TRBD1. From germline, CDR1 is SGHDT and CDR2 YYEEEE. With 5 bases clipped from V and 1 base from J, the junction kept 3 bases outside the gene matches. The CDR3 loop spans 14 amino acids. The CDR3 here is CASRPTGGQETQYF. CDR3 in DNA: TGTGCCAGCAGACCGACAGGGGGCCAAGAGACCCAGTACTTC.

This clone was seen once. This chain joins TRBV3-1 (or the pseudogene TRBV3-2) and TRBJ1-2; tentatively, D is TRBD1 (5 bases). V shed 0 bases and J shed 7 bases, with 12 bases lying between them. Germline CDR1 is LGHDT and CDR2 is YNNKEL (reference sequence). The CDR3 has 14 residues. As DNA, the CDR3 is TGTGCCAGCAGCCAAGATCCCCGGGACGGTGGCTACACCTTC. It is translated as CASSQDPRDGGYTF.

V gene TRBV6-5 combines with J gene TRBJ2-1; 7 nucleotides agree with TRBD2. The J segment lost 1 base and the V segment lost 7 bases, leaving 7 bases of the junction unmatched. The CDR3 loop spans 15 amino acids. Germline V gene data show CDR1 as MNHEY and CDR2 as SVGAGI. The CDR3 loop is CASTLSGNSYNEQFF. The CDR3 nucleotides are TGTGCCAGCACCTTAAGCGGGAATTCCTACAATGAGCAGTTCTTC.

V and J are TRBV19 and TRBJ2-1; 12 nucleotides line up with TRBD2. This CDR3 is built from 14 residues. Trimming cost V 10 bases and J 7 bases; bases outside gene matches: 8. Germline assignment: CDR1 LNHDA and CDR2 SQIVND (reference sequence). The CDR3 is CATRTSGTGNEQFF. CDR3 in DNA: TGTGCCACCAGGACTAGCGGGACTGGTAATGAGCAGTTCTTC.

This sequence joins TRBV4-1 and TRBJ2-2; 7 bases match TRBD1. The germline CDR1 and CDR2 sequences are MGHRA and YSYEKL. This CDR3 spans 17 amino acids. V gave up 4 bases and J gave up 0 bases; unmatched junction bases: 8. This CDR3 is CASSPPSGQANTGELFF. As DNA, the CDR3 is TGCGCCAGCAGCCCCCCCTCCGGACAGGCGAACACCGGGGAGCTGTTTTTT.

V usage is TRBV5-1 and J usage is TRBJ1-4; possible D gene TRBD1, 5 bases. Between the trimmed V and J ends, which lost 4 bases and 7 bases, there was a span of 14 bases. Germline V gene data show CDR1 as SGHRS and CDR2 as YFSETQ. The CDR3 has 14 residues. The CDR3 loop is CASSLLGEGEKLFF. CDR3 DNA: TGCGCCAGCAGCCTACTAGGGGAAGGTGAAAAACTGTTTTTT.

The chain couples TRBV21-1 to TRBJ2-2; TRBD2 is taken as the D call from the table, unchecked against the DNA. TRBV21-1 is assigned pseudogene status. There are 11 residues in the CDR3. DNA of the CDR3: TGTGCCAGCAGGCGCACCGGGGAGCTGTTTTTT. Protein sequence: CASRRTGELFF.

The chain links TRBV7-2 to TRBJ2-3; D uncertain. The CDR3 loop spans 13 amino acids. Per the germline V gene, CDR1 is SGHTA and CDR2 is FQGNSA. Trimming took off 4 bases at V and 1 base at J, with 6 bases between the two ends. CDR3 in DNA: TGTGCCAGCAGCTCTGGCGGCACAGATACGCAGTATTTT. It encodes CASSSGGTDTQYF. Looking up the rest from reference TRBV7-2 and TRBJ2-3 gives the full variable domain: GAGVSQSPSNKVTEKGKDVELRCDPISGHTALYWYRQSLGQGLEFLIYFQGNSAPDKSGLPSDRFSAERTGGSVSTLTIQRTQQEDSAVYLCASSSGGTDTQYFGPGTRLTVL.

The chain is built from TRBV19 and TRBJ2-5, with D possibly matching TRBD1 (6 bases). This CDR3 is 14 amino acids long. CDR1 and CDR2 (germline): LNHDA, SQIVND (reference sequence). V lost 2 bases and J 5 bases, leaving 12 bases between the germline ends. The CDR3 spells CASSITSRGETQYF. CDR3 DNA: TGTGCCAGTAGTATAACCAGTAGGGGGGAGACCCAGTACTTC.

Here the CDR3 reads CASSPPTAYEQYF. As DNA, the CDR3 is TGTGCCAGCAGTCCCCCTACAGCCTACGAGCAGTACTTC. This chain connects TRBV2 to TRBJ2-7; no clear D gene. The CDR3 length is 13 residues. Trimming removed 5 bases from V and 2 bases from J, with 10 bases in between. Looked up from germline, CDR1 is SNHLY and CDR2 is FYNNEI.

This clone was seen only a few times. The V gene is TRBV5-6, the J gene TRBJ2-1, with TRBD2 identical over 13 bases. This CDR3 is 15 amino acids long. Germline values: CDR1 SGHDT, CDR2 YYEEEE. With 4 bases clipped from V and 8 bases from J, the junction kept 6 bases outside the gene matches. This chain's CDR3 is CASSPGLAGFDEQFF. Here the CDR3 DNA reads TGTGCCAGCAGCCCGGGACTAGCGGGATTCGATGAGCAGTTCTTC. Using reference TRBV5-6 and TRBJ2-1 for the parts outside the CDR3, the full variable domain is DAGVTQSPTHLIKTRGQQVTLRCSPKSGHDTVSWYQQALGQGPQFIFQYYEEEERQRGNFPDRFSGHQFPNYSSELNVNALLLGDSALYLCASSPGLAGFDEQFFGPGTRLTVL.

CDR3 amino acids: CASSYMSGAGGTEAFF. The CDR3 DNA reads as TGTGCCAGCAGCTACATGTCGGGGGCAGGGGGGACTGAAGCTTTCTTT. The chain has TRBV7-8 and TRBJ1-1, with 7 nucleotides matching TRBD1. The CDR3 has 16 amino acids. Germline CDR1 and CDR2: SGHVS and FQNEAQ. V lost 4 bases and J lost 5; bases outside the gene matches: 13.

The table lists this clone with a count of one. The V gene is TRBV15, the J gene TRBJ1-1; D is ambiguous. From germline, CDR1 is LNHNV and CDR2 YYDKDF (reference sequence). Trimming shortened V by 3 bases and J by 1 base, and 9 bases separated the two germline ends. The CDR3 runs to 14 residues. Written as DNA, the CDR3 is TGTGCCACCAGCAGGTCTCTAGGGAACACTGAAGCTTTCTTT. Residues: CATSRSLGNTEAFF.

The chain employs TRBV6-5 and TRBJ1-6; a weak D match, TRBD1 (6 bases). Trimming shortened V by 6 bases and J by 10 bases, and 16 bases separated the two germline ends. The CDR3 has 14 amino acids. The germline V gene has CDR1 MNHEY and CDR2 SVGAGI. CDR3 bases: TGTGCCAGCAGGGTCAACAGGGTTCTCTCACCCCTCCACTTT. Its translation is CASRVNRVLSPLHF.

As DNA, the CDR3 is TGTGCCAGCAGCTTATTGCCTAGCGGGGCGCTGAACACCGGGGAGCTGTTTTTT. Amino acid sequence: CASSLLPSGALNTGELFF. V gene TRBV7-2 combines with J gene TRBJ2-2, with TRBD2 matching over 9 bases. Losses at the gene ends were 2 bases for V and 1 base for J; bases not matched to a gene: 8. Per the germline V gene, CDR1 is SGHTA and CDR2 is FQGNSA. The CDR3 loop spans 18 amino acids.

CDR3 sequence reads: CASSLGSLMEKLFF. DNA for the CDR3: TGTGCCAGCAGCTTAGGTTCCCTGATGGAAAAACTGTTTTTT. The chain links TRBV11-2 to TRBJ1-4; D uncertain. Trimming shortened V by 1 base and J by 8 bases, and 11 bases separated the two germline ends. The CDR3 has 14 amino acids. Germline CDR1 is SGHAT and CDR2 is FQNNGV.

The CDR3 DNA reads as TGTGCCAGCAGGCCTTCGTTAGAGGGGAATGAGCAGTTCTTC. This codes for CASRPSLEGNEQFF. The chain recombines TRBV6-5 with TRBJ2-1; D is possibly TRBD1 or TRBD2 (5 bases each). The CDR3 totals 14 residues. V lost 6 bases and J 7 bases, leaving 16 bases between the germline ends. Per the germline V gene, CDR1 is MNHEY and CDR2 is SVGAGI.